These 8 T cell receptor beta chains originate from one sample sequenced in a study of CD8 T cells in Susac syndrome. With random hexamers, reverse transcription was performed on roughly 0.5 to 1 ug of RNA. TCRdb reprocessed the immunoSEQ multiplex PCR reads with MiXCR, giving one entry per CDR3 protein. In the table there are 65,000 to 80,000 distinct CDR3 sequences, 90% to 95% of which are singletons. Material for sequencing was CD8+ T cells from PBMCs. The origin of the receptors is a human donor with multiple sclerosis.

The CDR3 DNA follows: TGTGCCAGCAGGATAGGACAGGGACCTAACTATGGCTACACCTTC. Amino acids: CASRIGQGPNYGYTF. The J gene is TRBJ1-2, the V gene TRBV27; 8 bases agree with TRBD1. Germline lookup yields CDR1 MNHEY and CDR2 SMNVEV (reference sequence). The CDR3 consists of 15 residues. V lost 6 bases, J lost 0 bases, and 6 bases stayed unmatched.

The chain combines TRBV4-1 with TRBJ2-1, with 8 bases that match TRBD2. J was trimmed by 4 bases and V by 7 bases; bases with no gene match: 9. Germline-derived CDR1 and CDR2 are MGHRA and YSYEKL. The CDR3 runs 15 residues. The CDR3 DNA reads as TGCGCCAGCACCGCAAAGACTAGCGAATACAATGAGCAGTTCTTC. It specifies CASTAKTSEYNEQFF.

J is TRBJ1-1 and V is TRBV9, with TRBD1 matching over 8 bases. The CDR3 loop spans 13 amino acids. Germline lookup yields CDR1 SGDLS and CDR2 YYNGEE. V lost 7 bases and J lost 3; bases outside the gene matches: 5. As DNA, the CDR3 is TGTGCCAGCTCAGGGGGCTCGTACACTGAAGCTTTCTTT. The encoded protein is CASSGGSYTEAFF.

The genes are TRBV7-9 and TRBJ1-4, with 7 bases that match TRBD1. The CDR3 has 15 amino acids. Germline lookup yields CDR1 SEHNR and CDR2 FQNEAQ (reference sequence). V was clipped by 5 bases and J by 4 bases; unmatched bases: 7. The chain's CDR3 is CASSLGTDSNEKLFF. The CDR3 DNA reads as TGTGCCAGCAGCCTCGGGACAGACAGTAATGAAAAACTGTTTTTT.

The chain links TRBV7-8 to TRBJ2-3; 8 bases line up with TRBD2. Trimming took 3 bases from V and 5 from J; bases not matched to a gene: 7. Germline CDR1 reads SGHVS; CDR2 reads FQNEAQ. CDR3 length equals 15 residues. The CDR3 is CASSLGGRMIDTQYF. DNA for the CDR3: TGTGCCAGCAGCTTGGGCGGGAGGATGATAGATACGCAGTATTTT.

The chain combines TRBV9 with TRBJ2-7; maybe TRBD2 (6 bases). Germline assignment: CDR1 SGDLS and CDR2 YYNGEE. The CDR3 is made up of 13 amino acids. V was trimmed by 3 bases and J by 5 bases, leaving 12 bases between them. DNA for the CDR3: TGTGCCAGCAGCGAAGGGAGGCAAAACGAGCAGTACTTC. The encoded protein is CASSEGRQNEQYF.

The chain is built from TRBV6-2 or TRBV6-3 and TRBJ2-1; 8 bases agree with TRBD2. Germline V gene lookup returns CDR1 MNHEY and CDR2 SVGEGT. The trim removed 0 bases at V and 6 bases at J, leaving 4 bases unmatched. The CDR3 extends over 15 amino acids. The DNA for the CDR3 is TGTGCCAGCAGTTACTCAGCGGGGGCGGGCAATGAGCAGTTCTTC. Translating it yields CASSYSAGAGNEQFF.

V and J are TRBV9 and TRBJ1-2; the match to TRBD1 covers 10 bases. The CDR3 has 14 residues. From germline, CDR1 is SGDLS and CDR2 YYNGEE. J was trimmed by 6 bases and V by 3 bases; bases with no gene match: 5. CDR3 in amino acids: CASSGQGAKNGYTF. The CDR3 bases are TGTGCCAGCAGCGGACAGGGGGCTAAAAATGGCTACACCTTC.